Following are 11 T cell receptor gamma chains from one sample sequenced in a study of intestinal T cells in coeliac disease. Each case's genomic DNA was extracted from ten 5-µm formalin-fixed paraffin-embedded scrolls. LymphoTrack primers amplified TRG sequences from approximately 200 ng of biopsy DNA. TCRdb called clones anew from the multiplex PCR reads with CATT. Of about 490 gamma-chain clones detected, under 60% appear once; the ten largest clones hold 40%. The material sequenced was a duodenal biopsy. Every receptor here comes from a human donor who served as a control with a normal duodenal biopsy, not a healthy volunteer.

This clone was recorded a few times. The protein recorded in TCRdb matches a much larger clone and deviates from this DNA's translation at residue 6, suggesting a read error; the protein here is obtained by translating the DNA. The chain joins TRGV2 to TRGJ1 or TRGJ2. V was pared by 3 bases and J by 0 bases, with 5 bases of the junction left unmatched. Germline CDR1 reads EGSNGY; CDR2 reads YDSYNSKV. This CDR3 contains 14 residues. The CDR3, as DNA: TGTGCCACCTGGGACAGGCTGAATTATTATAAGAAACTCTTT. It is translated as CATWDRLNYYKKLF.

This chain uses TRGV11 with TRGJP2. TRGV11 is recorded as an ORF, its role being uncertain. The V segment lost 0 bases and the J segment 10 bases; nucleotides outside the gene matches: 8. This CDR3 is built from 15 residues. The CDR3 sequence: CACWIRHGVIWIKTF. The DNA of the CDR3 is TGTGCCTGCTGGATTAGGCACGGAGTGATTTGGATCAAGACGTTT.

This clone came up once. The V and J genes are TRGV10 and TRGJ1 or TRGJ2. TRGV10 is annotated as an ORF whose role is uncertain. There are 11 residues in the CDR3. After removal of 8 bases from V and 8 bases from J, the junction contained 7 bases not matched to a gene. Written as DNA, the CDR3 is TGTGCTGCGTGGGATCCCAATAAGAAACTCTTT. This sequence encodes CAAWDPNKKLF.

About this clone: The protein in this entry is translated from the DNA; at residue 8 it differs from the protein listed in TCRdb. The rearrangement joins TRGV10 to TRGJ1 or TRGJ2. TRGV10 carries the ORF label, with uncertain function. This CDR3 region has 13 residues. V shed 8 bases and J 5 bases; nucleotides not matched to a gene: 10. The CDR3 spells CAAWDADDYKKLF. CDR3 nucleotides: TGTGCTGCGTGGGATGCCGATGATTATAAGAAACTCTTT.

This chain links TRGV10 with TRGJ1 or TRGJ2. TRGV10 is designated an ORF whose function remains uncertain. Trimming at V came to 8 bases and at J to 4 bases, leaving 15 bases not matched to a gene. The CDR3 consists of 15 residues. CDR3 region: CAAWDPQAFYYKKLF. The CDR3 DNA reads as TGTGCTGCGTGGGATCCCCAGGCCTTCTATTATAAGAAACTCTTT.

This clone has just one count. The chain carries TRGV2 and TRGJ1 or TRGJ2. This CDR3 has 14 residues. V dropped 2 bases and J dropped 10; count of bases not matched to a gene: 14. Germline assignment: CDR1 EGSNGY and CDR2 YDSYNSKV. CDR3 bases: TGTGCCACCTGGGACGCCCGCGGTATTATAAAGAAACTCTTT. Translating it yields CATWDARGIIKKLF.

This clone was detected only a few times. It differs at one base from a far larger clone, so likely a read error. J is TRGJ1 or TRGJ2 and V is TRGV10. TRGV10 has ORF status, its function being uncertain. The CDR3 sequence is 14 residues long. This CDR3 reads CAAWDRPLYYKKLF. CDR3 DNA: TGTGCTGCGTGGGATAGGCCCCTTTATTATAAGAAACTCTTC.

In this sample, this clone turned up a few times. J is TRGJ1 or TRGJ2 and V is TRGV10. TRGV10 has ORF status, its function being uncertain. The CDR3 length is 12 residues. V dropped 8 bases and J dropped 2; count of bases not matched to a gene: 4. CDR3 DNA sequence: TGTGCTGCGTGGGATTATTATTATAAGAAACTCTTT. Translating it yields CAAWDYYYKKLF.

The chain couples TRGV2 to TRGJ1 or TRGJ2. Germline V CDR1 and CDR2: EGSNGY, YDSYNSKV. The V and J ends lost 1 base and 6 bases, in that order; junction bases with no gene match: 9. The CDR3 length is 14 residues. The CDR3 sequence: CATWDGPFCYKKLF. The CDR3 DNA is TGTGCCACCTGGGACGGCCCTTTTTGTTATAAGAAACTCTTT.

On this clone: A much larger clone lies one base from this, so it may be a read error. The sample carries other DNA sequences with the same CDR3. The CDR3 here is CATWSYKKLF. CDR3 bases: TGTGCCACCTGGTCCTATAAGAAACTCTTC. The chain has TRGV2 and TRGJ1 or TRGJ2. The CDR3 totals 10 residues. Looked up from germline, CDR1 is EGSNGY and CDR2 is YDSYNSKV.

The table lists this clone with a few counts. This may come from a read error, since a much larger clone is one base off. V gene TRGV9 combines with J gene TRGJ1 or TRGJ2. CDR3 length: 11 amino acids. The V and J ends lost 9 bases and 6 bases, in that order; junction bases with no gene match: 8. Germline V lookup: CDR1 GITISATS, CDR2 ISYDGTV (reference sequence). CDR3 DNA: TGTGCCTTGCATGGGTGTTATAAGAAACTCTTT. It specifies CALHGCYKKLF.